A selection of T cell receptor beta chains follows, all from one sample in a study of cytomegalovirus exposure and HLA in healthy donors. The data were produced by immunoSEQ multiplex PCR, yet TCRdb's version contains in-frame clones alone and is incomplete. The sample data list roughly 41,000 clones. The sample consisted of PBMCs. The receptor set was obtained from a woman aged 40-49 years in good health and CMV-seronegative. Both conserved end residues are part of each CDR3. The order of the fields is D gene, V gene, J gene, CDR3 protein, CDR3 DNA. A D gene is named only where the DNA matches it firmly.

TRBD2	TRBV27	TRBJ2-2	CASSGGNTGELFF	TGTGCCAGTAGCGGGGGGAACACCGGGGAGCTGTTTTTT
TRBD1	TRBV30	TRBJ1-2	CAWRETGDYGYTF	TGTGCCTGGAGAGAGACAGGGGACTATGGCTACACCTTC
TRBD1	TRBV19	TRBJ2-2	CASSITGGTGELFF	TGTGCCAGTAGTATCACAGGGGGCACCGGGGAGCTGTTTTTT
-	TRBV9	TRBJ2-1	CASSVVSAANNEQFF	TGTGCCAGCAGCGTCGTCAGCGCGGCAAACAATGAGCAGTTCTTC
TRBD1	TRBV10-3	TRBJ2-2	CAISEQGTTGELFF	TGTGCCATCAGTGAACAGGGGACCACCGGGGAGCTGTTTTTT
TRBD1	TRBV5-4	TRBJ1-2	CASNPDRGVGYTF	TGTGCCAGCAACCCGGACAGGGGTGTTGGCTACACCTTC
-	TRBV7-9	TRBJ1-2	CASSFLLNYGYTF	TGTGCCAGCAGCTTTCTCCTCAACTATGGCTACACCTTC
TRBD1	TRBV18	TRBJ1-2	CASSVVSRTGPLDGYTF	TGTGCCAGCTCAGTAGTGTCCAGGACAGGCCCCTTGGATGGCTACACCTTC
-	TRBV27	TRBJ2-7	CASSPDWRVANHEQYF	TGTGCCAGCAGTCCGGATTGGAGGGTGGCGAATCACGAGCAGTACTTC
-	TRBV7-2	TRBJ1-3	CASSLGEARFDGNTIYF	TGTGCCAGCAGCTTAGGTGAGGCGAGATTCGATGGAAACACCATATATTTT
-	TRBV2	TRBJ1-5	CASEAGDQPQHF	TGTGCCAGCGAAGCAGGGGATCAGCCCCAGCATTTT
TRBD1	TRBV7-9	TRBJ1-5	CASSTDRGGQHQHF	TGTGCCAGCAGCACAGACAGGGGGGGTCAGCACCAGCATTTT
-	TRBV30	TRBJ1-2	CAWDRNYGYTF	TGTGCCTGGGACAGAAACTATGGCTACACCTTC
TRBD2	TRBV4-3	TRBJ2-7	CASSQDFAGEFYEQYF	TGCGCCAGCAGCCAAGATTTCGCGGGGGAGTTCTACGAGCAGTACTTC
-	TRBV5-6	TRBJ2-7	CASSFLLAGLDEQYF	TGTGCCAGCAGCTTCCTACTAGCCGGCCTGGACGAGCAGTACTTC
TRBD2	TRBV6-5	TRBJ2-7	CASSSLAGTSYGQYF	TGTGCCAGCAGTTCTCTAGCGGGGACTTCCTACGGTCAGTACTTC
TRBD1	TRBV28	TRBJ2-7	CASRGARGRHEQYF	TGTGCCAGCAGAGGTGCCAGGGGGCGCCACGAGCAGTACTTC
-	TRBV5-4	TRBJ2-7	CASSLGRGGEQYF	TGTGCCAGCAGCTTGGGGCGGGGAGGCGAGCAGTACTTC
TRBD2	TRBV9	TRBJ2-1	CASSPIGRAYGEQFF	TGTGCCAGCAGCCCCATCGGGAGGGCCTATGGTGAGCAGTTCTTC
TRBD2	TRBV6-1	TRBJ2-7	CASTPAGGSYEQYF	TGTGCCAGCACCCCCGCGGGGGGCTCCTACGAGCAGTACTTC
TRBD1	TRBV7-9	TRBJ1-4	CAIQGDRFSVNEKLFF	TGTGCCATCCAGGGGGACCGCTTTTCCGTTAATGAAAAACTGTTTTTT
-	TRBV6-5	TRBJ2-7	CASSYTLGGHEQYF	TGTGCCAGCAGTTATACTCTGGGCGGGCACGAGCAGTACTTC
-	TRBV2	TRBJ2-3	CASKRTRGTDTQYF	TGTGCCAGCAAAAGGACTCGCGGCACAGATACGCAGTATTTT
-	TRBV29-1	TRBJ1-2	CSVGEGYGYTF	TGCAGCGTCGGGGAGGGCTATGGCTACACCTTC
TRBD2	TRBV9	TRBJ2-1	CASSVISAGVNEQFF	TGTGCCAGCAGCGTAATATCAGCGGGAGTCAATGAGCAGTTCTTC
TRBD1	TRBV9	TRBJ1-1	CASSSGGSLAFF	TGTGCCAGCAGCTCAGGGGGCAGTCTGGCTTTCTTT
TRBD1	TRBV6-1	TRBJ2-7	CASSDTGAYEQYF	TGTGCCAGCAGTGATACAGGGGCTTACGAGCAGTACTTC
TRBD2	TRBV19	TRBJ2-5	CASSQIAGIETQYF	TGTGCCAGTAGCCAGATAGCGGGAATTGAGACCCAGTACTTC
TRBD1	TRBV28	TRBJ1-2	CATGDRGNYGYTF	TGTGCCACCGGGGACAGGGGTAACTATGGCTACACCTTC
TRBD2	TRBV28	TRBJ2-1	CASSTSGRSLNEQFF	TGTGCCAGCAGCACTAGCGGGAGGTCTCTTAATGAGCAGTTCTTC
-	TRBV5-1	TRBJ2-7	CASRSTDSYEQYF	TGCGCCAGCAGGTCGACAGATTCCTACGAGCAGTACTTC
TRBD2	TRBV19	TRBJ2-5	CASRLAGGPRETQYF	TGTGCCAGTAGACTAGCGGGAGGGCCGAGGGAGACCCAGTACTTC
-	TRBV6-6	TRBJ1-1	CASGLTVNTEAFF	TGTGCCAGCGGACTCACGGTGAACACTGAAGCTTTCTTT
TRBD2	TRBV7-3	TRBJ2-1	CASSTAAGAGGNEQFF	TGTGCCAGCAGCACCGCAGCGGGAGCGGGCGGAAATGAGCAGTTCTTC
-	TRBV6-6	TRBJ2-7	CASKLQVGDEQYF	TGTGCCAGCAAGCTACAGGTTGGCGACGAGCAGTACTTC
TRBD1	TRBV19	TRBJ1-5	CASRAGGGNQPQHF	TGTGCCAGTAGGGCAGGGGGAGGCAATCAGCCCCAGCATTTT
-	TRBV5-6	TRBJ2-7	CASSFSLAYEQYF	TGTGCCAGCAGCTTTAGCCTTGCCTACGAGCAGTACTTC
-	TRBV5-1	TRBJ2-1	CASSLRVEGVEQFF	TGCGCCAGCAGCTTGCGGGTTGAGGGAGTTGAGCAGTTCTTC
-	TRBV5-1	TRBJ2-3	CASSLLGPDTQYF	TGCGCCAGCAGCTTGTTGGGGCCAGATACGCAGTATTTT
-	TRBV29-1	TRBJ1-5	CSAAGTGESNQPQHF	TGCAGCGCCGCCGGGACTGGTGAAAGCAATCAGCCCCAGCATTTT
-	TRBV4-1	TRBJ2-7	CASSQFEREIGVQYF	TGCGCCAGCAGCCAATTTGAACGGGAGATAGGAGTGCAGTACTTC
TRBD2	TRBV4-2	TRBJ2-7	CASSQDLRGSGSSYEQYF	TGTGCCAGCAGCCAAGATCTCCGGGGTAGCGGGAGCTCCTACGAGCAGTACTTC
TRBD2	TRBV7-6	TRBJ2-1	CASSLGGGRYNEQFF	TGTGCCAGCAGCTTAGGGGGCGGGAGGTACAATGAGCAGTTCTTC
-	TRBV10-3	TRBJ1-1	CAIRAGLLNTEAFF	TGTGCCATCCGAGCCGGACTGTTGAACACTGAAGCTTTCTTT
-	TRBV4-3	TRBJ1-1	CASSQEIMNTEAFF	TGCGCCAGCAGCCAAGAAATCATGAACACTGAAGCTTTCTTT
-	TRBV14	TRBJ2-6	CASSPLGDSGANVLTF	TGTGCCAGCAGCCCCCTAGGTGACTCTGGGGCCAACGTCCTGACTTTC
TRBD1	TRBV6-5	TRBJ2-7	CASSSGTVGEYF	TGTGCCAGCAGTTCCGGGACAGTCGGCGAGTACTTC
-	TRBV7-6	TRBJ1-1	CASSLAGNRDTEAFF	TGTGCCAGCAGCTTGGCCGGAAACAGAGACACTGAAGCTTTCTTT
TRBD2	TRBV9	TRBJ2-1	CASSETSGSGNEQFF	TGTGCCAGCAGCGAAACTAGCGGGAGTGGCAATGAGCAGTTCTTC